These 22 T cell receptor beta chains were sequenced from one sample in a study of blood T cell repertoires in COVID-19. Profiled with immunoSEQ multiplex PCR; TCRdb holds only in-frame clones, not every one. The sample shows about 280,000 clones, 85% of them seen only once. Material: peripheral blood. The source of these receptors is a human donor in a cohort sampled during active COVID-19.

The chain carries TRBV28 and TRBJ1-5, with 7 bases aligning to TRBD1. The ends lost 7 bases at V and 5 bases at J; junction bases unmatched: 8. The CDR3 length is 14 residues. Germline CDR1 is MDHEN and CDR2 is SYDVKM. CDR3 DNA sequence: TGTGCCAGCACTTCTCCTAGGGGGCATCAGCCCCAGCATTTT. Translated: CASTSPRGHQPQHF.

V is TRBV18 and J is TRBJ2-7; TRBD1 is a possible D gene (5 bases). Germline V lookup: CDR1 KGHSH, CDR2 LQKENI. V lost 4 bases to trimming and J lost 6 bases, with 16 bases between them. There are 14 residues in the CDR3. The CDR3 nucleotides are TGTGCCAGCTCACGGCGACAGCTGAATGGCGAGCAGTACTTC. Protein product: CASSRRQLNGEQYF.

This clone turned up a few times. The V and J genes are TRBV19 and TRBJ2-1, with D perhaps matching TRBD1 (6 bases). Germline CDR1 reads LNHDA; CDR2 reads SQIVND (reference sequence). The CDR3 covers 17 residues. V lost 6 bases to trimming and J lost 7 bases, with 25 bases between them. The CDR3 loop is CASSIPRGQSQRNEQFF. CDR3 coding DNA: TGTGCCAGTAGCATCCCCCGGGGACAATCCCAAAGAAATGAGCAGTTCTTC. The full variable domain, with the rest looked up from reference TRBV19 and TRBJ2-1, is DGGITQSPKYLFRKEGQNVTLSCEQNLNHDAMYWYRQDPGQGLRLIYYSQIVNDFQKGDIAEGYSVSREKKESFPLTVTSAQKNPTAFYLCASSIPRGQSQRNEQFFGPGTRLTVL.

This chain links TRBV5-1 with TRBJ2-2; tentative D call: TRBD1 (5 bases). Trimming stripped 4 bases from V and 6 bases from J, with 19 bases between. The germline gives CDR1 SGHRS, CDR2 YFSETQ. This CDR3 region has 16 residues. The CDR3 coding sequence is TGCGCCAGCAGCCTCGCCGAATCCCTGACAGCCGGGGAGCTGTTTTTT. This encodes CASSLAESLTAGELFF.

The chain combines TRBV14 with TRBJ2-3, with 8 bases lining up with TRBD2. The CDR3 is 15 residues long. In germline, CDR1 is SGHDN, CDR2 FVKESK. J gave up 9 bases and V 1 base, and 9 bases lay outside the gene matches. The CDR3: CASSQVSGSLKTQYF. The DNA for the CDR3 is TGTGCCAGCAGCCAAGTAAGCGGGAGTTTGAAGACGCAGTATTTT.

The genes are TRBV7-6 and TRBJ2-7, with 7 bases that match TRBD1. This CDR3 spans 16 amino acids. V gave up 0 bases and J gave up 4 bases; unmatched junction bases: 9. Germline assignment: CDR1 SGHVS and CDR2 FNYEAQ. CDR3 in amino acids: CASSLADRMNRYEQYF. CDR3 nucleotides: TGTGCCAGCAGCTTAGCGGACAGGATGAATAGGTACGAGCAGTACTTC.

A single count supports this clone. This chain connects TRBV28 to TRBJ1-3, with 7 bases fitting TRBD1. This CDR3 contains 15 residues. The V gene end was trimmed by 8 bases and the J gene end by 0 bases; junction bases not matched to a gene: 7. Looked up from germline, CDR1 is MDHEN and CDR2 is SYDVKM. Here the CDR3 DNA reads TGTGCCAGCCGCCCGGGACAGTACTCTGGAAACACCATATATTTT. This sequence encodes CASRPGQYSGNTIYF.

This rearrangement joins TRBV6-5 to TRBJ2-7; 8 positions agree with TRBD2. Germline-derived CDR1 and CDR2 are MNHEY and SVGAGI. The V segment lost 6 bases and the J segment 3 bases; nucleotides outside the gene matches: 10. The CDR3 spans 15 residues. CDR3 loop: CASRSRLAINYEQYF. In DNA form, the CDR3 reads TGTGCCAGCAGAAGCAGACTAGCGATAAACTACGAGCAGTACTTC.

The chain has TRBV19 and TRBJ2-3; perhaps TRBD2 as D (6 bases). Germline assignment: CDR1 LNHDA and CDR2 SQIVND (reference sequence). This CDR3 has 15 amino acids. Deletions cut 6 bases from V and 2 bases from J, with 15 bases between. DNA for the CDR3: TGTGCCAGTAGCTCTCCCGGGGGACCCACAGATACGCAGTATTTT. Translation gives CASSSPGGPTDTQYF.

The gene calls are TRBV28 and TRBJ2-7; TRBD1 is a possible D gene (6 bases). The CDR3 loop spans 13 amino acids. CDR1 and CDR2 (germline): MDHEN, SYDVKM. The germline V and J ends were trimmed by 6 bases and 3 bases, with 12 bases remaining between them. DNA for the CDR3: TGTGCCAGCAGACAACAGGGTTTCTACGAGCAGTACTTC. Translated: CASRQQGFYEQYF.

This clone was picked up a small number of times. The chain recombines TRBV25-1 with TRBJ2-7; the D gene is possibly TRBD1 (5 bases). The ends were cut back, 2 bases at V and 2 bases at J, with 7 bases in the middle. This CDR3 region has 13 residues. Germline V gene data show CDR1 as MGHDK and CDR2 as SYGVNS. For the CDR3, the DNA is TGTGCCAGCAGTGAAATCAGGGCCTACGAGCAGTACTTC. It encodes CASSEIRAYEQYF.

The sample holds one count of this clone. This chain connects TRBV5-1 to TRBJ2-1, with D maybe TRBD2 (5 bases). The V end was cut by 4 bases, the J end by 2 bases, with 10 bases between. CDR3 size: 14 residues. Germline loops: CDR1 SGHRS, CDR2 YFSETQ. For the CDR3, the DNA is TGCGCCAGCAGCCGTGGGGAGCCCTACAATGAGCAGTTCTTC. Amino acids: CASSRGEPYNEQFF.

The chain carries TRBV15 and TRBJ2-1; D perhaps matches TRBD1 (6 bases). Germline V lookup: CDR1 LNHNV, CDR2 YYDKDF (reference sequence). This CDR3 has 14 residues. V was trimmed by 0 bases and J by 9 bases, leaving 12 bases between them. The CDR3 spells CATSRDRPRGEQFF. The CDR3, as DNA: TGTGCCACCAGCAGAGATCGCCCCAGGGGTGAGCAGTTCTTC.

The gene calls are TRBV19 and TRBJ1-2; the match to TRBD1 covers 9 bases. The length of the CDR3 is 15 residues. V was pared by 5 bases and J by 7 bases, with 11 bases of the junction left unmatched. In germline, CDR1 is LNHDA, CDR2 SQIVND (reference sequence). Here the CDR3 DNA reads TGTGCCAGTAGTGTGATTACAGGGGGCGACCGTGGCTACACCTTC. Protein product: CASSVITGGDRGYTF. The variable domain in full, completed from reference TRBV19 and TRBJ1-2, reads DGGITQSPKYLFRKEGQNVTLSCEQNLNHDAMYWYRQDPGQGLRLIYYSQIVNDFQKGDIAEGYSVSREKKESFPLTVTSAQKNPTAFYLCASSVITGGDRGYTFGSGTRLTVV.

The rearrangement joins TRBV19 to TRBJ1-2, with D maybe TRBD1 (5 bases). This CDR3 region has 15 residues. Germline assignment: CDR1 LNHDA and CDR2 SQIVND (reference sequence). V dropped 7 bases and J dropped 4 bases, with 19 bases sitting between them. The CDR3 here is CASTDPAPGGYGYTF. The CDR3 region has the DNA TGTGCCAGTACTGACCCGGCCCCCGGGGGCTATGGCTACACCTTC. Full variable domain (missing parts from reference TRBV19 and TRBJ1-2): DGGITQSPKYLFRKEGQNVTLSCEQNLNHDAMYWYRQDPGQGLRLIYYSQIVNDFQKGDIAEGYSVSREKKESFPLTVTSAQKNPTAFYLCASTDPAPGGYGYTFGSGTRLTVV.

This clone was found once. V gene TRBV5-1 combines with J gene TRBJ1-1; D not certain. Per germline, CDR1 SGHRS and CDR2 YFSETQ. The CDR3 totals 13 residues. Trimming took off 1 base at V and 5 bases at J, with 9 bases between the two ends. The CDR3 reads CASSLQTETEAFF. The CDR3, as DNA: TGCGCCAGCAGCTTGCAAACGGAGACTGAAGCTTTCTTT.

V and J are TRBV19 and TRBJ1-5; weak D call: TRBD1 (5 bases). Trimming pared 1 base from V and 4 bases from J, leaving 8 bases between. Germline values: CDR1 LNHDA, CDR2 SQIVND (reference sequence). CDR3 size: 14 residues. This CDR3 reads CASSIATVNQPQHF. The CDR3 nucleotides are TGTGCCAGTAGTATAGCGACAGTGAATCAGCCCCAGCATTTT.

The chain carries TRBV19 and TRBJ1-1; 10 nucleotides align to TRBD1. Per the germline V gene, CDR1 is LNHDA and CDR2 is SQIVND (reference sequence). The CDR3 totals 16 residues. With V trimmed by 4 bases and J by 0 bases, 5 bases remained unmatched. This CDR3 is CASSTDRGYMNTEAFF. CDR3 nucleotides: TGTGCCAGTAGTACGGACAGGGGGTACATGAACACTGAAGCTTTCTTT.

The chain is built from TRBV5-1 and TRBJ2-7, with D possibly being TRBD2 (5 bases). The germline V and J ends were trimmed by 4 bases and 7 bases, with 18 bases remaining between them. Looked up from germline, CDR1 is SGHRS and CDR2 is YFSETQ. CDR3 length: 14 residues. CDR3 bases: TGCGCCAGCAGCATCGCGGGCCCGGACGTGGAGCAGTACTTC. Its translation: CASSIAGPDVEQYF.

This rearrangement joins TRBV19 to TRBJ1-3, with D perhaps matching TRBD1 (5 bases). The V gene lost 5 bases and the J gene lost 0 bases, with 11 bases spanning the gap. Germline V gene sequence: CDR1 LNHDA, CDR2 SQIVND (reference sequence). The CDR3 is 15 amino acids. The CDR3 bases are TGTGCCAGTAGTGCGGGACGGAACTCTGGAAACACCATATATTTT. This encodes CASSAGRNSGNTIYF. Filled out from reference TRBV19 and TRBJ1-3, the complete variable domain reads DGGITQSPKYLFRKEGQNVTLSCEQNLNHDAMYWYRQDPGQGLRLIYYSQIVNDFQKGDIAEGYSVSREKKESFPLTVTSAQKNPTAFYLCASSAGRNSGNTIYFGEGSWLTVV.

The V and J genes are TRBV3-1 (or the pseudogene TRBV3-2) and TRBJ2-7, with 14 bases that match TRBD2. Looked up from germline, CDR1 is LGHDT and CDR2 is YNNKEL (reference sequence). V lost 4 bases and J lost 7; bases outside the gene matches: 9. The CDR3 has 16 residues. The CDR3 region has the DNA TGTGCCAGCAGCCCCCCGGGACTAGCGGGAGTGGGGGAGCAGTACTTC. Amino acids: CASSPPGLAGVGEQYF.

This rearrangement joins TRBV18 to TRBJ2-7, with D possibly TRBD2 on 6 matching bases. The CDR3 totals 13 residues. Between the trimmed V and J ends, which lost 2 bases and 3 bases, there was a span of 8 bases. From germline, CDR1 is KGHSH and CDR2 LQKENI. CDR3 sequence: CASSPSSGYEQYF. CDR3 sequence (DNA): TGTGCCAGCTCACCAAGTAGCGGCTACGAGCAGTACTTC.